Following are 14 T cell receptor beta chains from one sample sequenced in a study of cytomegalovirus exposure and HLA in healthy donors. The PCR was carried out with 60 Vbeta primers and 13 Jbeta primers. Assay: immunoSEQ multiplex PCR; the TCRdb copy retains only in-frame clones and omits some. The sample contains some 95,000 clones, less than 80% of which appear only once. Sequenced material: PBMCs. The source is a man aged 30 to 45 in good health and CMV-seronegative.

This rearrangement joins TRBV11-2 to TRBJ2-7; the match to TRBD1 covers 8 bases. From germline, CDR1 is SGHAT and CDR2 FQNNGV. V was pared by 4 bases and J by 2 bases, with 4 bases of the junction left unmatched. This CDR3 has 14 amino acids. The CDR3: CASSSTGAPYEQYF. As DNA, the CDR3 is TGTGCCAGCAGCTCGACAGGGGCCCCCTACGAGCAGTACTTC. The variable domain in full, completed from reference TRBV11-2 and TRBJ2-7, reads EAGVAQSPRYKIIEKRQSVAFWCNPISGHATLYWYQQILGQGPKLLIQFQNNGVVDDSQLPKDRFSAERLKGVDSTLKIQPAKLEDSAVYLCASSSTGAPYEQYFGPGTRLTVT.

The chain combines TRBV11-2 with TRBJ2-3; 9 nucleotides agree with TRBD2. CDR1 SGHAT and CDR2 FQNNGV come from the germline V gene. The CDR3 is 15 residues long. Trimming took 4 bases from V and 4 from J; bases not matched to a gene: 6. CDR3 loop: CASSSMGLAPDTQYF. The CDR3 DNA reads as TGTGCCAGCAGCTCGATGGGACTAGCCCCAGATACGCAGTATTTT.

The V gene is TRBV6-5, the J gene TRBJ1-2; 9 bases line up with TRBD1. The CDR3 has 13 residues. Germline assignment: CDR1 MNHEY and CDR2 SVGAGI. The trim removed 10 bases at V and 4 bases at J, leaving 7 bases unmatched. The CDR3 is CATLGTGTYGYTF. Here the CDR3 DNA reads TGTGCCACCCTCGGGACAGGGACCTATGGCTACACCTTC.

The CDR3 sequence is CASSEDRASDEQYF. The CDR3 nucleotides read TGTGCCAGCAGTGAAGACAGGGCATCGGACGAGCAGTACTTC. The chain links TRBV6-1 to TRBJ2-7, with D maybe TRBD1 (6 bases). This CDR3 region has 14 residues. The germline V gene encodes CDR1 MNHNS and CDR2 SASEGT. V shed 1 base and J shed 5 bases, with 12 bases lying between them.

The chain recombines TRBV5-7 with TRBJ2-3, with 10 nucleotides matching TRBD1. TRBV5-7 counts as an open reading frame of uncertain function. The CDR3 runs to 19 residues. J lost 2 bases, V lost 0 bases, and 12 bases had no gene match. The DNA for the CDR3 is TGTGCCAGCAGCTTGGGCGACAGGGGGCGCCGGGCCTACACAGATACGCAGTATTTT. It is translated as CASSLGDRGRRAYTDTQYF.

The CDR3: CASSSTGNQPQHF. CDR3 in DNA: TGTGCCAGTAGCTCGACAGGGAACCAGCCCCAGCATTTT. This chain links TRBV19 with TRBJ1-5; 7 bases align to TRBD1. This CDR3 has 13 residues. Trimming at V came to 6 bases and at J to 7 bases, leaving 6 bases not matched to a gene. Germline lookup yields CDR1 LNHDA and CDR2 SQIVND (reference sequence).

The chain recombines TRBV2 with TRBJ2-1; 8 nucleotides align to TRBD2. Germline V gene lookup returns CDR1 SNHLY and CDR2 FYNNEI. This CDR3 is 16 amino acids long. V lost 6 bases to trimming and J lost 3 bases; unmatched junction nucleotides: 10. In nucleotides, the CDR3 is TGTGCCAGCAGGGACCAACGGGGGGGCTTCTACAATGAGCAGTTCTTC. Its protein is CASRDQRGGFYNEQFF.

This CDR3 reads CASSAGQGAGRYF. The CDR3 DNA is TGTGCCAGCAGTGCCGGACAGGGGGCTGGGCGGTACTTC. The chain links TRBV6-1 to TRBJ2-7, with 11 bases identical to TRBD1. V lost 4 bases, J lost 12 bases, and 8 bases stayed unmatched. Germline CDR1 MNHNS, CDR2 SASEGT. The CDR3 is 13 residues long.

The chain carries TRBV20-1 and TRBJ2-7; D is possibly TRBD1 (5 bases). CDR3 length: 11 amino acids. The V end was cut by 6 bases, the J end by 3 bases, with 9 bases between. The germline V gene has CDR1 DFQATT and CDR2 SNEGSKA (reference sequence). CDR3 coding DNA: TGCAGTGCCCAGGGAAGCTACGAGCAGTACTTC. Translation gives CSAQGSYEQYF.

The V and J genes are TRBV10-3 and TRBJ1-1; 8 nucleotides agree with TRBD1. With 6 bases clipped from V and 2 bases from J, the junction kept 14 bases outside the gene matches. Germline V gives CDR1 ENHRY, CDR2 SYGVKD. The CDR3 runs to 17 residues. The CDR3 DNA reads as TGTGCCATCAGCGATAGCGACGGGGCAGGGGGCAACACTGAAGCTTTCTTT. Protein: CAISDSDGAGGNTEAFF.

The genes are TRBV6-6 and TRBJ1-5, with 8 nucleotides matching TRBD1. V lost 3 bases and J lost 6; bases outside the gene matches: 7. Germline V gene lookup returns CDR1 MNHNY and CDR2 SVGAGI (reference sequence). This CDR3 has 15 amino acids. Here the CDR3 DNA reads TGTGCCAGCAGTTATGGACAGGGTGGAGGTCAGCCCCAGCATTTT. Its translation is CASSYGQGGGQPQHF.

This rearrangement joins TRBV4-1 to TRBJ1-1, with 10 positions matching TRBD1. CDR3 size: 16 residues. V was clipped by 1 base and J by 3 bases; unmatched bases: 5. Germline CDR1 is MGHRA and CDR2 is YSYEKL. The CDR3 loop reads CASSQAPGQGYTEAFF. The CDR3 bases are TGCGCCAGCAGCCAAGCCCCGGGACAGGGGTACACTGAAGCTTTCTTT.

Notes on this clone: At one end, the junction sequence differs from germline, possibly due to a read error. The CDR3 is CSSSLVGGRDVMNTEAFF. The CDR3 DNA sequence: TGTTCCAGCAGCTTAGTTGGGGGGAGGGACGTCATGAACACTGAAGCTTTCTTT. V and J are TRBV7-9 and TRBJ1-1; TRBD1 is a possible D gene (5 bases). Germline loops: CDR1 SEHNR, CDR2 FQNEAQ (reference sequence). The CDR3 contains 18 residues.

This chain connects TRBV9 to TRBJ2-1, with D perhaps TRBD1 (6 bases). V lost 1 base and J lost 8, with 16 bases in between. CDR3 length: 15 residues. CDR1 is SGDLS, CDR2 YYNGEE, per germline. The CDR3 is CASSVMVGASDEQFF. Here the CDR3 DNA reads TGTGCCAGCAGCGTAATGGTGGGGGCGAGCGATGAGCAGTTCTTC.